This T cell receptor (beta chain) was profiled in a study of blood T cell repertoires in COVID-19. Study-wide background: Nucleic acid was either cDNA or gDNA, and it came from T cells, B-cell-depleted T cells, or PBMCs.

This clone has a handful of counts. Germline loops: CDR1 SEHNR, CDR2 FQNEAQ (reference sequence). The CDR3 extends over 16 amino acids. V trimming: 5 bases; J trimming: 0 bases; junction bases outside the gene matches: 9. Original handling: Reference gene primer amplification yielded estimated nucleated cell counts. This table comes from immunoSEQ multiplex PCR, and its TCRdb copy is limited to in-frame clones, with some not included. The DNA gave D and trimming, while V, J and clone size come from that table. This table has 150,000 to 200,000 clones, 70% to 85% appearing once. The sequence derives from a man aged 50-59 years who had recovered from COVID-19. The J gene is TRBJ1-2, the V gene TRBV7-9; 7 bases line up with TRBD1. Material for sequencing was PBMCs or T cells enriched from blood (not recorded which). The CDR3, as DNA: TGTGCCAGCAGCATATTTACGGGACAGACTAACTATGGCTACACCTTC. Protein product: CASSIFTGQTNYGYTF.